This is a list of T cell receptor beta chains from one sample in a study of technical replicates of blood from a few donors. Profiling relied on immunoSEQ multiplex PCR, and the TCRdb table lists in-frame clones only, not all of them. Here the sample spans 55,000 to 75,000 clones, roughly 90% being singletons. The specimen sequenced was T cells isolated from PBMCs. These receptors were obtained from a human donor in good health. The CDR3 runs from the conserved cysteine through the conserved F or W. The D gene is left open where the match is weak. The size field is filled for only some rows; it gives once, few, many or a size class.

v_call	j_call	clone_size	d_call	cdr3_aa	cdr3_nt
TRBV5-1	TRBJ2-3	.	TRBD2	CASSQMTSGVDTQYF	TGCGCCAGCAGCCAAATGACTAGCGGGGTAGATACGCAGTATTTT
TRBV5-1	TRBJ1-4	.	.	CASSLGGGEKLFF	TGCGCCAGCAGCTTAGGGGGTGGTGAAAAACTGTTTTTT
TRBV7-9	TRBJ1-4	once	TRBD1	CASSSLDRGGGEKLFF	TGTGCCAGCAGTTCCCTGGACAGGGGGGGAGGTGAAAAACTGTTTTTT
TRBV9	TRBJ2-4	.	TRBD1	CASSAPSTGGIDIQYF	TGTGCCAGCAGCGCTCCCTCAACAGGGGGGATTGACATTCAGTACTTC
TRBV5-5	TRBJ1-5	once	.	CASSWDTGFNQPQHF	TGTGCCAGCAGCTGGGACACAGGCTTCAATCAGCCCCAGCATTTT
TRBV28	TRBJ1-1	once	.	CASSLRVNTEAFF	TGTGCCAGCAGTTTACGAGTGAACACTGAAGCTTTCTTT
TRBV4-3	TRBJ2-3	.	.	CASSQGNLGSADTQYF	TGCGCCAGCAGCCAAGGTAACCTGGGGAGCGCAGATACGCAGTATTTT
TRBV5-4	TRBJ1-1	once	TRBD1	CASSSRDRITEAFF	TGTGCCAGCAGCTCCCGGGACAGGATCACTGAAGCTTTCTTT
TRBV6-5	TRBJ1-2	.	TRBD1	CASSDRVSYGYTF	TGTGCCAGCAGTGACAGGGTCAGCTATGGCTACACCTTC
TRBV9	TRBJ2-3	.	.	CASSVDGLAYTDTQYF	TGTGCCAGCAGCGTAGACGGGTTGGCCTACACAGATACGCAGTATTTT
TRBV19	TRBJ2-3	.	.	CASTLKASEYYPSTDTQYF	TGTGCCAGTACTCTTAAGGCTAGCGAGTACTATCCAAGCACAGATACGCAGTATTTT